The present T cell receptor (beta chain) was sequenced within a study of T cells in Graves' hyperthyroidism and ophthalmopathy. Turning to the study itself: Peripheral blood was collected at initial diagnosis, before any treatment.

The CDR3 sequence is 15 residues long. V lost 4 bases to trimming and J lost 14 bases, with 27 bases between them. Germline V gives CDR1 DFQATT, CDR2 SNEGSKA (reference sequence). The study included ophthalmopathy patients with Clinical Activity Score at least 3, NOSPECS grade at least 4 and duration under 3 months. PBMCs were obtained from 10 ml fresh peripheral blood. Template material for amplifying TCR beta CDR3 regions consisted of RNA transcripts. The HTBI set primed first-round TCR CDR3 RT-PCR. TCRdb re-called the multiplex PCR reads with MiXCR, one entry per CDR3 protein. The data show 660,000 or so distinct CDR3 sequences, around 20% seen once.

The V gene is TRBV20-1, the J gene TRBJ2-1; possible D gene TRBD2, 6 bases. The sequence was obtained from a man aged 30 to 39 with Graves' ophthalmopathy. Sequencing was performed on blood. The CDR3 coding sequence is TGCAGTGCTAAGGCCGGGGAGGCGACGGCGGGGTGGGAGTTCTTC. This codes for CSAKAGEATAGWEFF.